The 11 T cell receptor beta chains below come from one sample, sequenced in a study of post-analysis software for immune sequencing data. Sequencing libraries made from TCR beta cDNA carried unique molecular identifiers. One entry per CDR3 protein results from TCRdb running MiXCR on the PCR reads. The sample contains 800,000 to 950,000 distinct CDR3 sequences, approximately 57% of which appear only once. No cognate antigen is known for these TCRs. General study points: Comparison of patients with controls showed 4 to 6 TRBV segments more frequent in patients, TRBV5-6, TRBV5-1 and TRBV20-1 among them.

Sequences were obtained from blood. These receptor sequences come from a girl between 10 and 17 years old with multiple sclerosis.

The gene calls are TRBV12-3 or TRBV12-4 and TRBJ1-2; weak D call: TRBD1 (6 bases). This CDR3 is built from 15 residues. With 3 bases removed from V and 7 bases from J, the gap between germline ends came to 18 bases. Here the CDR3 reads CASSFNRASMGGYTF. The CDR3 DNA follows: TGTGCCAGCAGTTTTAACAGGGCCTCTATGGGTGGCTACACCTTC.

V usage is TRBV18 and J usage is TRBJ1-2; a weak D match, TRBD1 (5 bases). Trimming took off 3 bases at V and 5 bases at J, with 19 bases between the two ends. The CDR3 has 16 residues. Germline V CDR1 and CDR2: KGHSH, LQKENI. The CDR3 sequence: CASSPGTQALGYGYTF. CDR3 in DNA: TGTGCCAGCTCACCGGGGACGCAGGCCTTAGGGTATGGCTACACCTTC.

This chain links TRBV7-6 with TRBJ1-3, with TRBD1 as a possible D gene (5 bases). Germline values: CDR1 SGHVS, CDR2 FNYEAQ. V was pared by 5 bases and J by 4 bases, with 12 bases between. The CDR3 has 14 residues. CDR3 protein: CASSPRGAGNTIYF. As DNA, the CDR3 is TGTGCCAGCAGCCCTAGGGGCGCGGGAAACACCATATATTTT.

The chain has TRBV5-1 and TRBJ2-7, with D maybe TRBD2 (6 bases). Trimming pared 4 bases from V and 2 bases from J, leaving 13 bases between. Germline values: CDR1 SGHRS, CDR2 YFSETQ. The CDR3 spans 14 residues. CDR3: CASSRDFGPYEQYF. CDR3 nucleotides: TGCGCCAGCAGCCGGGACTTTGGGCCCTACGAGCAGTACTTC.

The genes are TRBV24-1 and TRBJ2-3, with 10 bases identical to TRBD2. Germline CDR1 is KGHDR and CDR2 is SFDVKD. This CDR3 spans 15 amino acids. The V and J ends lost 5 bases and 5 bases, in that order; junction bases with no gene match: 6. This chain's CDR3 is CATSASGGAGDTQYF. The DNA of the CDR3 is TGTGCCACCAGTGCAAGCGGGGGGGCAGGAGATACGCAGTATTTT.

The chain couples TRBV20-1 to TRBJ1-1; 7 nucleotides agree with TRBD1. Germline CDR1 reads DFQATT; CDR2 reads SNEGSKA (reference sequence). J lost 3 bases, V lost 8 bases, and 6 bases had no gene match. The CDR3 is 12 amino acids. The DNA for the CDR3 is TGCAGTCCCCGACAGGGAGACACTGAAGCTTTCTTT. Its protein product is CSPRQGDTEAFF.

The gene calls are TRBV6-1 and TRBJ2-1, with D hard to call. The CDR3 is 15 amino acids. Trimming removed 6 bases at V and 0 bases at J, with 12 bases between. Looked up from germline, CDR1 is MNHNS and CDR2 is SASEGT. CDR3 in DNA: TGTGCCAGCAGATCGAAAGCTAGCTCCTACAATGAGCAGTTCTTC. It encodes CASRSKASSYNEQFF.

CDR3 loop: CASSIRTSGGNEQFF. CDR3 in DNA: TGTGCCAGCAGCATACGGACCAGCGGGGGTAATGAGCAGTTCTTC. The chain uses TRBV4-2 and TRBJ2-1; TRBD2 matches at 8 bases. The CDR3 sequence is 15 residues long. The ends lost 5 bases at V and 7 bases at J; junction bases unmatched: 10. Germline CDR1 and CDR2: LGHNA and YNFKEQ.

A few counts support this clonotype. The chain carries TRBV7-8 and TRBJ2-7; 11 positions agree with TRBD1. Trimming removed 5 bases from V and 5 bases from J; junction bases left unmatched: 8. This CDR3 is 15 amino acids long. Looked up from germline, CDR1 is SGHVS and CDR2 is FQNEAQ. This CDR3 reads CASSPGQGAENEQYF. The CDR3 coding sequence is TGTGCCAGCAGCCCCGGACAGGGGGCAGAGAACGAGCAGTACTTC.

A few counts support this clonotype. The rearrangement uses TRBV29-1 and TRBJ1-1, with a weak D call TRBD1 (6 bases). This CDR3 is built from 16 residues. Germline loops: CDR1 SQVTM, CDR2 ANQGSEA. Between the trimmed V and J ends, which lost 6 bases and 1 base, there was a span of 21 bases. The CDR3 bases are TGCAGCGTCTCACGTCAGGGGATGGGACCGAACACTGAAGCTTTCTTT. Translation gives CSVSRQGMGPNTEAFF. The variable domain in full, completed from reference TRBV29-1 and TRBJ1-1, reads SAVISQKPSRDICQRGTSLTIQCQVDSQVTMMFWYRQQPGQSLTLIATANQGSEATYESGFVIDKFPISRPNLTFSTLTVSNMSPEDSSIYLCSVSRQGMGPNTEAFFGQGTRLTVV.

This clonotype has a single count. CDR3 DNA sequence: TGCGCCAGCAGCTTGGGTGGTAGCGGGCGCAACGAGCAGTACTTC. As protein: CASSLGGSGRNEQYF. V and J are TRBV5-1 and TRBJ2-4; TRBD2 agrees at 7 bases. The J call may be wrong; the DNA end is better matched by TRBJ2-7. The V gene's germline CDR1 is SGHRS and CDR2 YFSETQ. The CDR3 sequence is 15 residues long.